The sequence of this TCR beta chain was determined in a study of T cell repertoires in cytomegalovirus infection. Across the study: Both CMV infection and a matching HLA type were indicated by public TCR beta signatures.

This clonotype was seen repeatedly, ten times or more. The antigen is undetermined. TCRdb independently ran MiXCR on the reads; one entry per CDR3 protein. The data show about 450,000 distinct CDR3 sequences, with approximately 30% seen just once and around 13% held by the top ten. Findings of the study overall: The ex vivo response was dominated by HLA-C-restricted CMV-specific TCR beta clonotypes.

V shed 4 bases and J shed 4 bases, with 11 bases lying between them. This CDR3 is built from 13 residues. CDR1 and CDR2 (germline): SGHTA, FQGNSA. This rearrangement joins TRBV7-2 to TRBJ2-7; D gene ambiguous. The receptor's source is a human donor in good health (CMV status not recorded). Some clones in this sample may be carry-over from other donors' samples. Source material: PBMCs. The CDR3 DNA reads TGTGCCAGCAGCTATCACCGCTCTTACGAGCAGTACTTC. Encoded protein: CASSYHRSYEQYF.